Listed below are T cell receptor beta chains from one sample, sequenced in a study of cytomegalovirus exposure and HLA in healthy donors. Profiled with immunoSEQ multiplex PCR; TCRdb holds only in-frame clones, not every one. The sample carries roughly 200,000 clones, approximately 70% recorded once. What was sequenced was PBMCs. Every receptor here comes from a woman under 40 in good health and CMV-seronegative. Each CDR3 is given with its conserved first and last residue. The D gene is left open where the match is weak. Not all rows give a size; the values are once, few, many and, for expanded clones, a class.

d_call	v_call	clone_size	j_call	cdr3_aa	cdr3_nt
TRBD2	TRBV6-5	once	TRBJ2-7	CASRGLGSLYEQYF	TGTGCCAGCCGGGGACTAGGGAGTCTCTACGAGCAGTACTTC
TRBD2	TRBV30	-	TRBJ2-3	CAWSGPAGWADTQYF	TGTGCCTGGAGTGGTCCAGCGGGATGGGCAGATACGCAGTATTTT
-	TRBV5-1	-	TRBJ1-1	CASSLGSSGETEAFF	TGCGCCAGCAGCTTGGGGAGTTCGGGAGAAACTGAAGCTTTCTTT
TRBD1	TRBV7-6	-	TRBJ1-2	CASSDTGEQDGYTF	TGTGCCAGCAGCGATACAGGGGAGCAGGATGGCTACACCTTC
-	TRBV14	-	TRBJ2-2	CASSQDLGQNTGELFF	TGTGCCAGCAGCCAAGATTTGGGGCAGAACACCGGGGAGCTGTTTTTT
TRBD2	TRBV6-1	few	TRBJ2-5	CASNLVGLVRETQYF	TGTGCCAGCAACCTAGTCGGACTAGTCCGAGAGACCCAGTACTTC
TRBD2	TRBV19	-	TRBJ2-1	CATSGLAANEQFF	TGTGCCACCTCGGGACTAGCGGCCAATGAGCAGTTCTTC
TRBD1	TRBV7-9	-	TRBJ2-6	CASSFGTGRSGANVLTF	TGTGCCAGCAGCTTCGGGACAGGTCGCTCTGGGGCCAACGTCCTGACTTTC
TRBD2	TRBV7-9	-	TRBJ2-7	CSSSLAALRESSYEQYF	TGTTCCAGCAGCTTAGCGGCGTTGCGGGAGAGCTCCTACGAGCAGTACTTC
TRBD2	TRBV4-3	once	TRBJ2-7	CASSQDLAEGRETYEQYF	TGCGCCAGCAGCCAAGACCTAGCGGAGGGGAGAGAGACCTACGAGCAGTACTTC
TRBD2	TRBV11-1	few	TRBJ2-3	CASSLGVPGLAGGDTQYF	TGTGCCAGCAGCTTAGGGGTACCTGGACTAGCGGGTGGTGATACGCAGTATTTT
TRBD1	TRBV5-1	-	TRBJ2-7	CASSSTGTEGSYEQYF	TGCGCCAGCAGCTCAACCGGGACAGAGGGATCCTACGAGCAGTACTTC
-	TRBV5-1	-	TRBJ1-4	CASQGSPNEKLFF	TGCGCCAGCCAGGGCAGTCCTAATGAAAAACTGTTTTTT
-	TRBV5-6	-	TRBJ2-7	CASSWASNPHEQYF	TGTGCCAGCAGTTGGGCATCAAACCCCCACGAGCAGTACTTC
TRBD1	TRBV19	-	TRBJ1-5	CASSPRTGSRNQPQHF	TGTGCCAGTAGTCCCCGGACAGGTTCACGCAATCAGCCCCAGCATTTT
-	TRBV5-4	-	TRBJ1-6	CASSLGTPPLHF	TGTGCCAGCAGCTTGGGGACTCCACCCCTCCACTTT
-	TRBV29-1	-	TRBJ1-1	CSGTGNTEAFF	TGCAGCGGTACAGGTAACACTGAAGCTTTCTTT
-	TRBV2	-	TRBJ1-1	CASSPRSGLNTEAFF	TGTGCCAGCAGCCCCCGAAGCGGGTTGAACACTGAAGCTTTCTTT
-	TRBV9	-	TRBJ2-1	CASSQAGGLYNEQFF	TGTGCCAGCAGCCAGGCGGGCGGGCTATACAATGAGCAGTTCTTC
-	TRBV28	-	TRBJ1-5	CASNSRTYQPQHF	TGTGCCAGCAACAGCCGAACTTATCAGCCCCAGCATTTT
TRBD1	TRBV27	-	TRBJ1-2	CASSFLGQGPYGYTF	TGTGCCAGCAGTTTTTTGGGACAGGGGCCCTATGGCTACACCTTC
TRBD1	TRBV6-4	once	TRBJ2-1	CASSTSGTGVGEQFF	TGTGCCAGCAGCACCTCCGGGACAGGGGTAGGTGAGCAGTTCTTC
TRBD1	TRBV7-8	-	TRBJ2-4	CASSFMRYRDRGRAKNIQYF	TGTGCCAGCAGCTTTATGCGTTACCGGGACAGGGGGCGCGCCAAAAACATTCAGTACTTC
-	TRBV7-6	-	TRBJ2-7	CASSLDGVRSYEQYF	TGTGCCAGCAGCCTCGACGGAGTTAGGTCCTACGAGCAGTACTTC
TRBD1	TRBV5-1	once	TRBJ1-2	CASSAGQAGFYTF	TGCGCCAGCAGCGCGGGACAGGCCGGTTTCTACACCTTC
TRBD2	TRBV5-4	-	TRBJ2-3	CASTPRSGGTDTQYF	TGTGCCAGCACCCCCAGGAGCGGGGGTACAGATACGCAGTATTTT
-	TRBV9	-	TRBJ2-1	CASSLIDGPGNEQFF	TGTGCCAGCAGTCTAATCGACGGTCCAGGGAATGAGCAGTTCTTC
-	TRBV19	-	TRBJ1-5	CASSITGYGQPQHF	TGTGCCAGTAGTATCACAGGGTATGGACAGCCCCAGCATTTT
TRBD2	TRBV2	-	TRBJ2-7	CASRVRTSGGSSYEQYF	TGTGCCAGCAGGGTACGGACTAGCGGGGGGAGCTCCTACGAGCAGTACTTC
TRBD1	TRBV4-1	-	TRBJ2-7	CASSRQPGTGSYEQYF	TGCGCCAGCAGCCGACAACCCGGGACAGGGTCCTACGAGCAGTACTTC
TRBD2	TRBV7-8	-	TRBJ2-1	CASSQGLAGSYNEQFF	TGTGCCAGCAGTCAGGGACTAGCGGGCTCCTACAATGAGCAGTTCTTC
-	TRBV2	few	TRBJ2-3	CASRSRTPTMFGTQYF	TGTGCCAGCAGATCACGGACACCCACCATGTTTGGGACGCAGTATTTT
-	TRBV7-9	-	TRBJ1-1	CASRANTEAFF	TGTGCCAGCAGGGCGAACACTGAAGCTTTCTTT
TRBD2	TRBV4-2	-	TRBJ2-2	CASSSGREAGELFF	TGTGCCAGCTCTAGCGGGAGGGAGGCCGGGGAGCTGTTTTTT
TRBD2	TRBV5-1	-	TRBJ2-1	CASSLAGRTRFSEQFF	TGCGCCAGCAGCTTGGCCGGAAGGACTAGGTTTAGTGAGCAGTTCTTC
TRBD1	TRBV4-1	-	TRBJ2-7	CASSQDPTGVTYEQYF	TGCGCCAGCAGCCAAGATCCAACAGGGGTTACCTACGAGCAGTACTTC
-	TRBV19	-	TRBJ1-1	CASSSGGNTEAFF	TGTGCCAGTAGTTCGGGGGGAAACACTGAAGCTTTCTTT
TRBD2	TRBV30	few	TRBJ2-1	CAWRAGLAGYNEQFF	TGTGCCTGGAGGGCGGGACTAGCGGGATACAATGAGCAGTTCTTC
-	TRBV7-8	-	TRBJ1-2	CASSLRQGDYGYTF	TGTGCCAGCAGCTTGAGGCAAGGGGACTATGGCTACACCTTC
-	TRBV9	-	TRBJ2-7	CASSPLGSGSYEQYF	TGTGCCAGCAGCCCCCTCGGGTCTGGGTCCTACGAGCAGTACTTC
TRBD2	TRBV4-2	-	TRBJ2-1	CASSQKRLAGGYNEQFF	TGTGCCAGCAGCCAAAAAAGACTAGCGGGAGGCTACAATGAGCAGTTCTTC
TRBD2	TRBV4-2	few	TRBJ2-1	CASSQMQAGRSYNEQFF	TGTGCCAGCAGCCAGATGCAAGCGGGGCGCTCCTACAATGAGCAGTTCTTC
-	TRBV15	-	TRBJ1-4	CATSRDVREGEKLFF	TGTGCCACCAGCAGAGATGTACGGGAAGGTGAAAAACTGTTTTTT
TRBD1	TRBV6-1	-	TRBJ2-1	CASSDASGQGIIF	TGTGCCAGCAGTGATGCCTCGGGACAGGGGATCATCTTC
-	TRBV6-6	-	TRBJ1-2	CASAQGTGYGYTF	TGTGCCAGCGCTCAGGGGACCGGTTATGGCTACACCTTC